This T cell receptor (beta chain) comes out of a study of T cell responses to AZD1222 COVID-19 vaccine. General study findings and limits: In the spike-specific TCR repertoire, nearly half reportedly target unmutated variant regions. Donor demographics were predominantly white British with a female majority; clonal diversity may be underestimated. Samples come after the peak T cell response, not at day 14.

Points on this clone: Its antigen is still unknown.

Unmatched junction bases numbered 13, after V lost 2 bases and J lost 5 bases. The CDR3 covers 17 residues. In germline, CDR1 is SGHNT, CDR2 YYREEE (reference sequence). Data came from immunoSEQ multiplex PCR; TCRdb stores just in-frame clones and leaves some out. The sample has roughly 50,000 clones; about 90% are singletons. V is TRBV5-4 and J is TRBJ1-1; 9 nucleotides match TRBD1. This TCR derives from an adult in good health. Here the sequenced sample was peripheral blood, taken on day 0 of AZD1222 vaccination. The CDR3 region has the DNA TGTGCCAGCAGCTTATCCGGGACAGGGATTCTCGGTACTGAAGCTTTCTTT. It translates to CASSLSGTGILGTEAFF.